The 14 T cell receptor beta chains presented below share a single source sample, sequenced in a study of cytomegalovirus exposure and HLA in healthy donors. The PCR was carried out with 60 Vbeta primers and 13 Jbeta primers. Sequencing used immunoSEQ multiplex PCR; TCRdb keeps in-frame clones, though not all of them. The sample lists some 110,000 clones; roughly 76% were seen once. Specimen: PBMCs. The source of these receptors is a man aged 25-45 years in good health and CMV-seronegative.

The rearrangement uses TRBV6-5 and TRBJ2-1; TRBD1 is a possible D gene (6 bases). Between the trimmed V and J ends, which lost 0 bases and 7 bases, there was a span of 10 bases. CDR1 is MNHEY, CDR2 SVGAGI, per germline. CDR3 length: 14 amino acids. Here the CDR3 DNA reads TGTGCCAGCAGTTACTCGCCAGGGGCTAATGAGCAGTTCTTC. As protein: CASSYSPGANEQFF.

The chain links TRBV4-1 to TRBJ2-7; TRBD1 is a possible D gene (6 bases). The V gene lost 1 base and the J gene lost 6 bases, with 16 bases spanning the gap. The CDR3 consists of 15 residues. Germline assignment: CDR1 MGHRA and CDR2 YSYEKL. The CDR3 spells CASSQGSGASGEQYF. CDR3 DNA: TGCGCCAGCAGCCAAGGTTCAGGGGCTTCGGGCGAGCAGTACTTC.

The rearrangement joins TRBV6-1 to TRBJ1-2; 7 bases agree with TRBD1. From germline, CDR1 is MNHNS and CDR2 SASEGT. The CDR3 is made up of 14 amino acids. The V gene end was trimmed by 7 bases and the J gene end by 5 bases; junction bases not matched to a gene: 10. The CDR3 sequence is CASTTDRTLYGYTF. The CDR3 nucleotides read TGTGCCAGCACTACGGACAGGACTCTTTATGGCTACACCTTC.

J is TRBJ2-7 and V is TRBV6-5; TRBD1 agrees at 7 bases. Germline V gene data show CDR1 as MNHEY and CDR2 as SVGAGI. J lost 7 bases, V lost 5 bases, and 11 bases had no gene match. This CDR3 region has 14 residues. The CDR3 sequence is CASSEGWGTVEQYF. The CDR3 bases are TGTGCCAGCAGTGAAGGTTGGGGGACAGTTGAGCAGTACTTC.

The CDR3 DNA follows: TGTGCCAGCAGCGGGACTCTTCCAGATACGCAGTATTTT. It translates to CASSGTLPDTQYF. The V and J genes are TRBV6-5 and TRBJ2-3; D is possibly TRBD2 (6 bases). With 6 bases removed from V and 4 bases from J, the gap between germline ends came to 11 bases. The CDR3 contains 13 residues. Germline CDR1 MNHEY, CDR2 SVGAGI.

The chain couples TRBV9 to TRBJ2-7, with a tentative D call TRBD1 (5 bases). The V end lost 0 bases, the J end lost 4 bases, and 11 bases lay between the germline ends. From germline, CDR1 is SGDLS and CDR2 YYNGEE. The CDR3 runs 14 residues. CDR3 sequence: CASSVGSTEYEQYF. The DNA for the CDR3 is TGTGCCAGCAGCGTAGGTTCGACAGAGTACGAGCAGTACTTC.

This chain uses TRBV7-2 with TRBJ2-5, with a tentative D call TRBD2 (6 bases). Trimming pared 2 bases from V and 1 base from J, leaving 23 bases between. The V gene's germline CDR1 is SGHTA and CDR2 FQGNSA. This CDR3 contains 19 residues. The CDR3 spells CASSLFPDPAGPSQETQYF. The CDR3 DNA reads as TGTGCCAGCAGCTTATTTCCGGACCCTGCGGGGCCTTCCCAAGAGACCCAGTACTTC.

The genes are TRBV27 and TRBJ2-7, with TRBD2 matching over 10 bases. The length of the CDR3 is 14 residues. With 6 bases clipped from V and 2 bases from J, the junction kept 4 bases outside the gene matches. Germline V gene lookup returns CDR1 MNHEY and CDR2 SMNVEV (reference sequence). This chain's CDR3 is CASSWTSGAYEQYF. For the CDR3, the DNA is TGTGCCAGCAGCTGGACTAGCGGAGCCTACGAGCAGTACTTC.

The chain couples TRBV5-6 to TRBJ1-3; no clear D gene. Trimming shortened V by 1 base and J by 0 bases, and 11 bases separated the two germline ends. The CDR3 has 16 residues. Germline V gene lookup returns CDR1 SGHDT and CDR2 YYEEEE. The CDR3 bases are TGTGCCAGCAGCTTGCAGCTAGGTCTCTCTGGAAACACCATATATTTT. It is translated as CASSLQLGLSGNTIYF.

The gene calls are TRBV4-1 and TRBJ2-2; 7 bases match TRBD1. The CDR3 extends over 15 amino acids. Germline assignment: CDR1 MGHRA and CDR2 YSYEKL. Unmatched junction bases numbered 7, after V lost 2 bases and J lost 7 bases. CDR3 bases: TGCGCCAGCAGCCAACAGGGGGTTCGTGGCGGGGAGCTGTTTTTT. Protein sequence: CASSQQGVRGGELFF.

The V gene is TRBV28, the J gene TRBJ1-2; TRBD1 matches at 10 bases. V trimming: 6 bases; J trimming: 12 bases; junction bases outside the gene matches: 7. Germline CDR1 MDHEN, CDR2 SYDVKM. This CDR3 has 12 amino acids. CDR3 sequence: CASSPPGQGHTF. The DNA for the CDR3 is TGTGCCAGCAGCCCACCGGGACAGGGGCACACCTTC.

V gene TRBV7-9 combines with J gene TRBJ1-3; 7 bases are shared with TRBD1. J lost 1 base, V lost 8 bases, and 14 bases had no gene match. Germline CDR1 is SEHNR and CDR2 is FQNEAQ (reference sequence). The CDR3 sequence is 17 residues long. The CDR3 bases are TGTGCCAGCTTCCCCTGGGAGACAGGGCGATCTGGAAACACCATATATTTT. It yields the protein CASFPWETGRSGNTIYF. Full variable domain (outside the CDR3, taken from reference TRBV7-9 and TRBJ1-3): DTGVSQNPRHKITKRGQNVTFRCDPISEHNRLYWYRQTLGQGPEFLTYFQNEAQLEKSRLLSDRFSAERPKGSFSTLEIQRTEQGDSAMYLCASFPWETGRSGNTIYFGEGSWLTVV.

This chain connects TRBV12-2 to TRBJ2-1; the listed D gene, TRBD1, was not tested against the DNA. TRBV12-2 is noted as a pseudogene. This CDR3 comprises 16 residues. The CDR3 region has the DNA TGTGCAAGTCCAATCGCCCCCGTCCCAGACTACAATGAGCAGTTCTTC. Its protein is CASPIAPVPDYNEQFF.

The chain carries TRBV5-6 and TRBJ2-7; 7 bases align to TRBD1. This CDR3 has 14 amino acids. In germline, CDR1 is SGHDT, CDR2 YYEEEE. With V trimmed by 5 bases and J by 5 bases, 10 bases remained unmatched. The CDR3 region is CASRGDSTSNEQYF. Here the CDR3 DNA reads TGTGCCAGCAGGGGGGACAGCACTTCCAACGAGCAGTACTTC.